These 5 T cell receptor beta chains share one sample of origin, sequenced in a study. TCRdb passed the 5' RACE reads through MiXCR, listing each CDR3 protein once. The sample consists of approximately 40,000 distinct CDR3 sequences, 20% to 25% of them appearing once. Tregs were sorted as CD4+CD25+CD127-/low cells. The sequenced sample consisted of Tregs sorted from blood. All receptors come from a female donor with breast cancer.

The chain links TRBV5-8 to TRBJ2-5; maybe TRBD2 (5 bases). Per the germline V gene, CDR1 is SGHTS and CDR2 is YDEGEE. The CDR3 consists of 15 residues. V lost 5 bases, J lost 9 bases, and 23 bases lay in between. CDR3 loop: CASRNDAANQEAQYF. For the CDR3, the DNA is TGTGCCAGCAGAAACGACGCCGCCAACCAGGAGGCCCAGTACTTC. Drawing the rest from reference TRBV5-8 and TRBJ2-5, the complete variable domain is EAGVTQSPTHLIKTRGQQATLRCSPISGHTSVYWYQQALGLGLQFLLWYDEGEERNRGNFPPRFSGRQFPNYSSELNVNALELEDSALYLCASRNDAANQEAQYFGPGTRLLVL.

A remark on this clonotype: This clone may be a read error of a much larger clone one base away. The V and J genes are TRBV5-1 and TRBJ2-7, with TRBD2 matching 13 bases. The CDR3 covers 15 residues. The V segment lost 10 bases and the J segment 6 bases; nucleotides outside the gene matches: 13. Germline values: CDR1 SGHRS, CDR2 YFSETQ. CDR3 bases: TGCGCCGGTCGGTCTGGGACTAGCGGGACCCCCGAGCAGTACTTC. As protein: CAGRSGTSGTPEQYF. Using reference TRBV5-1 and TRBJ2-7 for the parts outside the CDR3, the full variable domain is KAGVTQTPRYLIKTRGQQVTLSCSPISGHRSVSWYQQTPGQGLQFLFEYFSETQRNKGNFPGRFSGRQFSNSRSEMNVSTLELGDSALYLCAGRSGTSGTPEQYFGPGTRLTVT.

V gene TRBV20-1 combines with J gene TRBJ2-5; 9 nucleotides line up with TRBD2. The trim removed 3 bases at V and 5 bases at J, leaving 10 bases unmatched. This CDR3 is 15 amino acids long. Per germline, CDR1 DFQATT and CDR2 SNEGSKA (reference sequence). The CDR3 nucleotides read TGCAGTGCTAGTTCGGCGGGAGGGTTTGGGGAGACCCAGTACTTC. It yields the protein CSASSAGGFGETQYF.

This clonotype was seen only a few times. The rearrangement uses TRBV2 and TRBJ2-7; 15 bases map to TRBD2. Looked up from germline, CDR1 is SNHLY and CDR2 is FYNNEI. V lost 7 bases and J lost 4; bases outside the gene matches: 8. CDR3 size: 16 residues. CDR3: CASILGLAGGSYEQYF. In DNA, the CDR3 is TGTGCCAGCATCCTTGGACTAGCGGGGGGGAGTTACGAGCAGTACTTC.

This chain joins TRBV20-1 and TRBJ1-4, with 9 bases identical to TRBD1. Germline CDR1 DFQATT, CDR2 SNEGSKA (reference sequence). The CDR3 spans 14 residues. The V and J ends lost 4 bases and 7 bases, in that order; junction bases with no gene match: 7. The CDR3 reads CSANHRGQAEKLFF. DNA for the CDR3: TGCAGTGCTAACCACAGGGGGCAAGCTGAAAAACTGTTTTTT.